These 5 T cell receptor beta chains were all obtained from the same sample, sequenced in a study of early T cells in non-severe SARS-CoV-2 infection. Each CDR3 protein gets one entry after TCRdb re-called the 5' RACE reads with MiXCR. The sample lists roughly 70,000 distinct CDR3 sequences, roughly a sixth occurring once. The sample here was whole blood, taken at baseline. The receptors originated from an adult who was a healthcare worker with PCR-confirmed SARS-CoV-2 infection or an uninfected control (not recorded which).

There are a few counts of this clonotype. J is TRBJ2-1 and V is TRBV20-1, with no clear D. V gave up 5 bases and J gave up 0 bases, with 11 bases separating them. Germline CDR1 DFQATT, CDR2 SNEGSKA (reference sequence). CDR3 size: 14 residues. The CDR3 DNA follows: TGCAGTGCTTTAGCAGCGCCCTCCTACAATGAGCAGTTCTTC. It specifies CSALAAPSYNEQFF.

The rearrangement links TRBV13 to TRBJ1-6, with D tentatively TRBD1 (5 bases). Germline CDR1 is PRHDT and CDR2 is FYEKMQ (reference sequence). Trimming removed 2 bases from V and 8 bases from J, with 13 bases in between. This CDR3 has 15 residues. CDR3 loop: CASSLWEGRDSPLHF. For the CDR3, the DNA is TGTGCCAGCAGCTTATGGGAGGGGCGGGATTCACCCCTCCACTTT.

A few counts support this clonotype. CDR3: CASSYSRSYGYTF. Here the CDR3 DNA reads TGTGCCAGCAGTTACTCCAGGTCGTATGGCTACACCTTC. The rearrangement links TRBV6-2 or TRBV6-3 to TRBJ1-2; unclear D gene. This CDR3 comprises 13 residues. Per the germline V gene, CDR1 is MNHEY and CDR2 is SVGEGT. Trimming stripped 0 bases from V and 5 bases from J, with 7 bases between.

This clonotype showed up just a few times. V gene TRBV6-5 combines with J gene TRBJ2-3, with 14 bases identical to TRBD2. The CDR3 is made up of 24 amino acids. V lost 1 base, J lost 2 bases, and 23 bases stayed unmatched. Germline V gene data show CDR1 as MNHEY and CDR2 as SVGAGI. CDR3 residues: CASSYCGTGLAGAGRGVSTDTQYF. CDR3 sequence (DNA): TGTGCCAGCAGTTACTGTGGTACGGGACTAGCGGGAGCGGGGCGCGGGGTCTCCACAGATACGCAGTATTTT.

This clonotype has only a few counts. The rearrangement links TRBV28 to TRBJ1-1, with D unresolved. The CDR3 totals 12 residues. Deletions cut 9 bases from V and 9 bases from J, with 17 bases between. Germline CDR1 reads MDHEN; CDR2 reads SYDVKM. CDR3 amino acids: CASGLAEGKAFF. DNA of the CDR3: TGTGCCAGTGGACTCGCGGAAGGGAAAGCTTTCTTT.